Each of the 5 T cell receptor beta chains below was sequenced from the same sample in a study of shared clonotypes between healthy human individuals. Sequenced by immunoSEQ multiplex PCR; TCRdb stores in-frame clones only, minus some. The sample has about 1.1 million clones, 70% to 85% seen once. The sample taken for sequencing was memory CD4+ T cells from PBMCs. Subset of the sample: CD45RA-negative fraction. Every receptor here comes from a man between 18 and 29 years old in good health. Some clones in this sample may be carry-over from other donors' samples.

The chain employs TRBV25-1 and TRBJ2-1, with D uncertain. This CDR3 contains 17 residues. Germline V lookup: CDR1 MGHDK, CDR2 SYGVNS. V gave up 4 bases and J gave up 4 bases, with 20 bases separating them. The CDR3 region is CASSASVGRHQYNEQFF. As DNA, the CDR3 is TGTGCCAGCAGTGCCTCAGTGGGCCGCCACCAGTACAATGAGCAGTTCTTC.

The chain combines TRBV7-6 with TRBJ2-1; 7 positions agree with TRBD2. CDR3 length: 13 amino acids. In germline, CDR1 is SGHVS, CDR2 FNYEAQ. J was trimmed by 9 bases and V by 5 bases; bases with no gene match: 7. The CDR3 region has the DNA TGTGCCAGCAGCCCTACTAGCGAGGCTGAGCAGTTCTTC. Protein sequence: CASSPTSEAEQFF.

This chain joins TRBV11-1 and TRBJ2-7; 10 bases match TRBD1. Trimming removed 4 bases from V and 6 bases from J; junction bases left unmatched: 0. From germline, CDR1 is SGHAT and CDR2 FQDESV (reference sequence). There are 12 residues in the CDR3. CDR3 sequence (DNA): TGTGCCAGCAGCTGGACAGGGGGCGAGCAGTACTTC. Residues: CASSWTGGEQYF.

For the CDR3, the DNA is TGTGCCAGCAGGGTAGAGGCCGGAAACACCATATATTTT. This encodes CASRVEAGNTIYF. The rearrangement joins TRBV7-9 to TRBJ1-3; no clear D gene. The CDR3 is 13 amino acids. Germline CDR1 and CDR2: SEHNR and FQNEAQ (reference sequence). Trimming removed 6 bases at V and 4 bases at J, with 10 bases between.

The gene calls are TRBV28 and TRBJ2-1, with 7 nucleotides matching TRBD1. Germline values: CDR1 MDHEN, CDR2 SYDVKM. This CDR3 comprises 18 residues. V was pared by 7 bases and J by 2 bases, with 17 bases of the junction left unmatched. CDR3 protein: CASTSLAGDSKTYNEQFF. Here the CDR3 DNA reads TGTGCCAGCACTTCGCTGGCCGGGGACAGCAAGACCTACAATGAGCAGTTCTTC.